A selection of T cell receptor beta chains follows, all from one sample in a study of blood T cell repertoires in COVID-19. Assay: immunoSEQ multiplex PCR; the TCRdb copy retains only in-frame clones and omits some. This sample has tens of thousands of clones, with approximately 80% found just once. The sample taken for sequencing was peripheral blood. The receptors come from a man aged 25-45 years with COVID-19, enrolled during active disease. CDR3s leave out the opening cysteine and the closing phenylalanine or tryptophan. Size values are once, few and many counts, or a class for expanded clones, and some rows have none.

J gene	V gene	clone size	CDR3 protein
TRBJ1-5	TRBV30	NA	AWSVLRNQPQH
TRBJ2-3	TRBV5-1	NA	ASSSRQTDTQY
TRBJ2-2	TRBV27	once	ASRRQESAGELF
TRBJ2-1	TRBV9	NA	ASSYSGGSYNEQF
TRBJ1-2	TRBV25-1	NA	ASGGGGELGGGYT
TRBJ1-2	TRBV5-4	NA	ASSLGGANYGYT
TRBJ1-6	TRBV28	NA	ASGGRGSSPLH
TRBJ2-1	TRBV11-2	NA	ASSPTDRGGNEQF
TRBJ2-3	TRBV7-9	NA	ASSKNRGPYTDTQY
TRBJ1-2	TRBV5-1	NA	ASRGTGQNGYT
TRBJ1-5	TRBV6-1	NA	ASSERGTGISNQPQH
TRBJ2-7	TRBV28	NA	ASSRTTGADSYEQY
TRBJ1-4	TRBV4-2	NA	ASSQEAGTGNEKLF
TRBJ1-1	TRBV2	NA	ASSGGQPMNTEAF
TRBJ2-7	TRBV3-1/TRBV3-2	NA	ASSAPSSYEQY
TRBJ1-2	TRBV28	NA	ASSLPWDRRYGYT